Ten or more counts support the clone carrying this T cell receptor (beta chain). The antigen remains undetermined. These data are taken from a study of T cells in Graves' hyperthyroidism and ophthalmopathy. Study overall: The authors collected peripheral blood at initial diagnosis, before any treatment.

Germline assignment: CDR1 MNHEY and CDR2 SMNVEV (reference sequence). The CDR3 has 13 residues. V lost 6 bases and J lost 5, with 10 bases in between. Findings and limits, study-wide: Clonotypes that were expanded in thyroid above 0.001 mostly appeared in blood too.

Researchers amplified the TCR beta CDR3 regions from RNA transcripts. A set of HTBI primers served as the primers for a first-round RT-PCR of the TCR CDR3. TCRdb itself ran the multiplex PCR reads through MiXCR, one entry per CDR3 protein. The sample lists approximately 530,000 distinct CDR3 sequences, approximately 20% occurring once. The sequenced sample consisted of blood. This clonotype was sampled from a man in his forties or fifties with Graves' ophthalmopathy. The rearrangement joins TRBV27 to TRBJ2-2; TRBD2 might be the D (5 bases). CDR3 bases: TGTGCCAGCAGGCCCGGGGTGACCGGGGAGCTGTTTTTT. Encoded protein: CASRPGVTGELFF.